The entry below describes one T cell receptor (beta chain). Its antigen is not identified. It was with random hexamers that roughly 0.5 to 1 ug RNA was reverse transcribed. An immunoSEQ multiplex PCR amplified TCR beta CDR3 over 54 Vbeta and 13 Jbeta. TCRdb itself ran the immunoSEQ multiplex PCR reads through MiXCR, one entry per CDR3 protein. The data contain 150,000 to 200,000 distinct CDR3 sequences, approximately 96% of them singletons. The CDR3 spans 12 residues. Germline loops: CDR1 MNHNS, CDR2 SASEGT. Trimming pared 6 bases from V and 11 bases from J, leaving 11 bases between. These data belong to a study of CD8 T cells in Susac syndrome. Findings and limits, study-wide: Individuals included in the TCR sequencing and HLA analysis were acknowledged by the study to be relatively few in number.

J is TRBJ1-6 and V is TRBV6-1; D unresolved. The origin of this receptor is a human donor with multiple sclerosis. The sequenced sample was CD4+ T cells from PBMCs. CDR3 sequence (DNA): TGTGCCAGCAGCCCATACATTCCACCCCTCCACTTT. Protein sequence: CASSPYIPPLHF.